The 15 T cell receptor beta chains reported below all come from one sample, sequenced in a study of T cells in Graves' hyperthyroidism and ophthalmopathy. Amplified regions were TCR beta CDR3 sequences from RNA transcripts. HTBI primers were employed in a first-round RT-PCR of the TCR CDR3. TCRdb used MiXCR to reprocess the multiplex PCR reads, holding one entry per CDR3 protein. Here the sample spans about 58,000 distinct CDR3 sequences, 49% being singletons. The sample consisted of blood. These receptors originate from a woman between 25 and 40 years old with Graves' ophthalmopathy.

As regards this clonotype: This CDR3 fails to terminate in the conserved phenylalanine or tryptophan, so it likely reflects a read error. The chain employs TRBV14 and TRBJ1-1; D ambiguous. The CDR3 covers 13 residues. The germline gives CDR1 SGHDN, CDR2 FVKESK. CDR3 in DNA: TGTGCCTGCAGCCAAGATAAGAACACTGAAGCTTTCCTT. Its protein is CACSQDKNTEAFL.

To note about this clonotype: The junction departs from germline at one end; a sequencing error may be responsible. This CDR3 reads CASSESRSSEQLF. CDR3 in DNA: TGTGCCAGCAGTGAGAGTCGTAGCTCTGAGCAGCTCTTC. V gene TRBV6-1 combines with J gene TRBJ2-1; no firm D call. This CDR3 contains 13 residues. Looked up from germline, CDR1 is MNHNS and CDR2 is SASEGT.

This clonotype was recorded at least ten times. The J gene is TRBJ1-3, the V gene TRBV4-2, with TRBD1 identical over 7 bases. With V trimmed by 4 bases and J by 4 bases, 10 bases remained unmatched. CDR3 length: 16 amino acids. CDR1 is LGHNA, CDR2 YNFKEQ, per germline. CDR3 sequence reads: CASSPSQGESGNTIYF. CDR3 nucleotide sequence: TGTGCCAGCAGCCCCAGTCAGGGGGAATCGGGAAACACCATATATTTT.

In this sample, this clonotype turned up many times. This CDR3 reads CASSELAGEGYEQYF. The CDR3 bases are TGTGCCAGCAGTGAACTAGCGGGAGAAGGCTACGAGCAGTACTTC. V and J are TRBV6-5 and TRBJ2-7; 11 nucleotides line up with TRBD2. The CDR3 is 15 amino acids. V lost 5 bases and J lost 3; bases outside the gene matches: 6. Germline V gene data show CDR1 as MNHEY and CDR2 as SVGAGI.

Ten or more counts support this clonotype. V gene TRBV28 combines with J gene TRBJ2-7; D unclear. Germline V lookup: CDR1 MDHEN, CDR2 SYDVKM. V lost 2 bases to trimming and J lost 1 base, with 3 bases between them. The CDR3 totals 12 residues. The chain's CDR3 is CASSLASYEQYF. CDR3 bases: TGTGCCAGCAGTTTAGCTTCCTACGAGCAGTACTTC.

This clonotype was counted many times. The chain couples TRBV20-1 to TRBJ1-5; no firm D call. The CDR3 is 16 amino acids. CDR1 DFQATT and CDR2 SNEGSKA come from the germline V gene (reference sequence). The germline V and J ends were trimmed by 0 bases and 3 bases, with 15 bases remaining between them. The CDR3 sequence: CSARDGSHPANQPQHF. CDR3 sequence (DNA): TGCAGTGCTAGAGATGGATCCCATCCCGCCAATCAGCCCCAGCATTTT.

Remarks on this clonotype: Relative to the germline gene, one junction end is altered; a read error may explain this. The genes are TRBV5-1 and TRBJ2-3; 10 bases align to TRBD2. The germline CDR1 and CDR2 sequences are SGHRS and YFSETQ. This CDR3 is 14 amino acids long. CDR3 bases: TGTGCCAGCAGCTTAGCGGGAGGAATAGATACGCAGTATTTT. Translation: CASSLAGGIDTQYF. Looking up the rest from reference TRBV5-1 and TRBJ2-3 gives the full variable domain: KAGVTQTPRYLIKTRGQQVTLSCSPISGHRSVSWYQQTPGQGLQFLFEYFSETQRNKGNFPGRFSGRQFSNSRSEMNVSTLELGDSALYLCASSLAGGIDTQYFGPGTRLTVL.

This clonotype was seen many times. The rearrangement uses TRBV11-1 and TRBJ2-1; 8 bases are a match to TRBD1. Germline V lookup: CDR1 SGHAT, CDR2 FQDESV (reference sequence). This CDR3 is 15 amino acids long. The V segment lost 2 bases and the J segment 5 bases; nucleotides outside the gene matches: 5. The DNA for the CDR3 is TGTGCCAGCAGCTTAACCCAGGGGGCAAACAATGAGCAGTTCTTC. Its protein is CASSLTQGANNEQFF.

This clonotype showed up many times. Given a much more abundant clone one base away, this may be a read error. The chain is built from TRBV7-9 and TRBJ2-1; 13 nucleotides line up with TRBD2. V lost 5 bases to trimming and J lost 12 bases; unmatched junction nucleotides: 10. CDR3 length: 15 amino acids. The germline CDR1 and CDR2 sequences are SEHNR and FQNEAQ (reference sequence). CDR3 nucleotides: TGTGCCAGCAGCACAGGACTAGCGGGAGCGGATGGGCAGTTCTTC. Its protein is CASSTGLAGADGQFF. The full variable domain, in which reference TRBV7-9 and TRBJ2-1 provide the parts outside the CDR3, is DTGVSQNPRHKITKRGQNVTFRCDPISEHNRLYWYRQTLGQGPEFLTYFQNEAQLEKSRLLSDRFSAERPKGSFSTLEIQRTEQGDSAMYLCASSTGLAGADGQFFGPGTRLTVL.

This clonotype showed up many times. The gene calls are TRBV19 and TRBJ2-7; D is unresolved. From germline, CDR1 is LNHDA and CDR2 SQIVND (reference sequence). The CDR3 spans 14 residues. V was shortened by 3 bases and J by 3 bases, with 12 bases between the two germline ends. Written as DNA, the CDR3 is TGTGCCAGTAGTATCAGGATCTACTTCTACGAGCAGTACTTC. This codes for CASSIRIYFYEQYF.

Only one count was recorded for this clonotype. A much larger clone lies a single base off, so this may be a read error. The chain couples TRBV6-6 to TRBJ2-1; 9 bases fit TRBD1. The CDR3 runs 18 residues. Germline V gene sequence: CDR1 MNHNY, CDR2 SVGAGI (reference sequence). Germline trimming cut 2 bases from V and 4 bases from J; bases unmatched to any gene: 12. The CDR3 DNA follows: TGTGCCAGCAGTTACCGGGGACAGGGCATTTTCCTTTACAATGAGCAGTTCTTC. This gives the protein CASSYRGQGIFLYNEQFF.

This clonotype was observed at least ten times. J is TRBJ1-1 and V is TRBV3-1; D is unclear. CDR3 size: 12 residues. Deletions cut 4 bases from V and 5 bases from J, with 8 bases between. The germline V gene encodes CDR1 LGHDT and CDR2 YNNKEL (reference sequence). CDR3: CASSLRTTEAFF. The CDR3 DNA sequence: TGTGCCAGCAGCCTTAGGACGACTGAAGCTTTCTTT.

This clonotype has ten or more counts. This chain links TRBV5-5 with TRBJ1-1, with D hard to call. CDR1 and CDR2 (germline): SGHKS, YYEKEE (reference sequence). The CDR3 sequence is 13 residues long. V was shortened by 2 bases and J by 3 bases, with 8 bases between the two germline ends. As DNA, the CDR3 is TGTGCCAGCAGCTTAAACGCTGACACTGAAGCTTTCTTT. Translation: CASSLNADTEAFF.

In this sample, this clonotype turned up many times. V usage is TRBV6-1 and J usage is TRBJ1-2; no firm D call. V dropped 8 bases and J dropped 2 bases, with 12 bases sitting between them. The CDR3 has 13 amino acids. In germline, CDR1 is MNHNS, CDR2 SASEGT. The CDR3 region is CASSALKNYGYTF. The CDR3 bases are TGTGCCAGCTCGGCACTTAAGAACTATGGCTACACCTTC.

This clonotype was recorded once. V is TRBV29-1 and J is TRBJ2-3, with 7 bases lining up with TRBD2. V gave up 8 bases and J gave up 2 bases; unmatched junction bases: 10. CDR3 length: 14 residues. Germline V gene lookup returns CDR1 SQVTM and CDR2 ANQGSEA. As DNA, the CDR3 is TGCAGCTTGTTTGCTAGCGGCCTCACAGATACGCAGTATTTT. Protein sequence: CSLFASGLTDTQYF.